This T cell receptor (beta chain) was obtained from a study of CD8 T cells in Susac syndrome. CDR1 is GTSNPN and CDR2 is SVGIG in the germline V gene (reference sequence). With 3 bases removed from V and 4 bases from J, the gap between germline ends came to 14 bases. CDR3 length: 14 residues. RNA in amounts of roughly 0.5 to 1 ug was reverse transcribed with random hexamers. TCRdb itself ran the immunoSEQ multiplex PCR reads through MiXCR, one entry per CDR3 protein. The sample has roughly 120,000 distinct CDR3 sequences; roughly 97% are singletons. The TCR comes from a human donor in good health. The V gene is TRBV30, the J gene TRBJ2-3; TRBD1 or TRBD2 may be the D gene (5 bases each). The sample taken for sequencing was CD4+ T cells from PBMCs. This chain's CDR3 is CAWRGSRGPDTQYF. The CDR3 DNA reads TGTGCCTGGAGGGGATCCCGGGGCCCAGATACGCAGTATTTT.